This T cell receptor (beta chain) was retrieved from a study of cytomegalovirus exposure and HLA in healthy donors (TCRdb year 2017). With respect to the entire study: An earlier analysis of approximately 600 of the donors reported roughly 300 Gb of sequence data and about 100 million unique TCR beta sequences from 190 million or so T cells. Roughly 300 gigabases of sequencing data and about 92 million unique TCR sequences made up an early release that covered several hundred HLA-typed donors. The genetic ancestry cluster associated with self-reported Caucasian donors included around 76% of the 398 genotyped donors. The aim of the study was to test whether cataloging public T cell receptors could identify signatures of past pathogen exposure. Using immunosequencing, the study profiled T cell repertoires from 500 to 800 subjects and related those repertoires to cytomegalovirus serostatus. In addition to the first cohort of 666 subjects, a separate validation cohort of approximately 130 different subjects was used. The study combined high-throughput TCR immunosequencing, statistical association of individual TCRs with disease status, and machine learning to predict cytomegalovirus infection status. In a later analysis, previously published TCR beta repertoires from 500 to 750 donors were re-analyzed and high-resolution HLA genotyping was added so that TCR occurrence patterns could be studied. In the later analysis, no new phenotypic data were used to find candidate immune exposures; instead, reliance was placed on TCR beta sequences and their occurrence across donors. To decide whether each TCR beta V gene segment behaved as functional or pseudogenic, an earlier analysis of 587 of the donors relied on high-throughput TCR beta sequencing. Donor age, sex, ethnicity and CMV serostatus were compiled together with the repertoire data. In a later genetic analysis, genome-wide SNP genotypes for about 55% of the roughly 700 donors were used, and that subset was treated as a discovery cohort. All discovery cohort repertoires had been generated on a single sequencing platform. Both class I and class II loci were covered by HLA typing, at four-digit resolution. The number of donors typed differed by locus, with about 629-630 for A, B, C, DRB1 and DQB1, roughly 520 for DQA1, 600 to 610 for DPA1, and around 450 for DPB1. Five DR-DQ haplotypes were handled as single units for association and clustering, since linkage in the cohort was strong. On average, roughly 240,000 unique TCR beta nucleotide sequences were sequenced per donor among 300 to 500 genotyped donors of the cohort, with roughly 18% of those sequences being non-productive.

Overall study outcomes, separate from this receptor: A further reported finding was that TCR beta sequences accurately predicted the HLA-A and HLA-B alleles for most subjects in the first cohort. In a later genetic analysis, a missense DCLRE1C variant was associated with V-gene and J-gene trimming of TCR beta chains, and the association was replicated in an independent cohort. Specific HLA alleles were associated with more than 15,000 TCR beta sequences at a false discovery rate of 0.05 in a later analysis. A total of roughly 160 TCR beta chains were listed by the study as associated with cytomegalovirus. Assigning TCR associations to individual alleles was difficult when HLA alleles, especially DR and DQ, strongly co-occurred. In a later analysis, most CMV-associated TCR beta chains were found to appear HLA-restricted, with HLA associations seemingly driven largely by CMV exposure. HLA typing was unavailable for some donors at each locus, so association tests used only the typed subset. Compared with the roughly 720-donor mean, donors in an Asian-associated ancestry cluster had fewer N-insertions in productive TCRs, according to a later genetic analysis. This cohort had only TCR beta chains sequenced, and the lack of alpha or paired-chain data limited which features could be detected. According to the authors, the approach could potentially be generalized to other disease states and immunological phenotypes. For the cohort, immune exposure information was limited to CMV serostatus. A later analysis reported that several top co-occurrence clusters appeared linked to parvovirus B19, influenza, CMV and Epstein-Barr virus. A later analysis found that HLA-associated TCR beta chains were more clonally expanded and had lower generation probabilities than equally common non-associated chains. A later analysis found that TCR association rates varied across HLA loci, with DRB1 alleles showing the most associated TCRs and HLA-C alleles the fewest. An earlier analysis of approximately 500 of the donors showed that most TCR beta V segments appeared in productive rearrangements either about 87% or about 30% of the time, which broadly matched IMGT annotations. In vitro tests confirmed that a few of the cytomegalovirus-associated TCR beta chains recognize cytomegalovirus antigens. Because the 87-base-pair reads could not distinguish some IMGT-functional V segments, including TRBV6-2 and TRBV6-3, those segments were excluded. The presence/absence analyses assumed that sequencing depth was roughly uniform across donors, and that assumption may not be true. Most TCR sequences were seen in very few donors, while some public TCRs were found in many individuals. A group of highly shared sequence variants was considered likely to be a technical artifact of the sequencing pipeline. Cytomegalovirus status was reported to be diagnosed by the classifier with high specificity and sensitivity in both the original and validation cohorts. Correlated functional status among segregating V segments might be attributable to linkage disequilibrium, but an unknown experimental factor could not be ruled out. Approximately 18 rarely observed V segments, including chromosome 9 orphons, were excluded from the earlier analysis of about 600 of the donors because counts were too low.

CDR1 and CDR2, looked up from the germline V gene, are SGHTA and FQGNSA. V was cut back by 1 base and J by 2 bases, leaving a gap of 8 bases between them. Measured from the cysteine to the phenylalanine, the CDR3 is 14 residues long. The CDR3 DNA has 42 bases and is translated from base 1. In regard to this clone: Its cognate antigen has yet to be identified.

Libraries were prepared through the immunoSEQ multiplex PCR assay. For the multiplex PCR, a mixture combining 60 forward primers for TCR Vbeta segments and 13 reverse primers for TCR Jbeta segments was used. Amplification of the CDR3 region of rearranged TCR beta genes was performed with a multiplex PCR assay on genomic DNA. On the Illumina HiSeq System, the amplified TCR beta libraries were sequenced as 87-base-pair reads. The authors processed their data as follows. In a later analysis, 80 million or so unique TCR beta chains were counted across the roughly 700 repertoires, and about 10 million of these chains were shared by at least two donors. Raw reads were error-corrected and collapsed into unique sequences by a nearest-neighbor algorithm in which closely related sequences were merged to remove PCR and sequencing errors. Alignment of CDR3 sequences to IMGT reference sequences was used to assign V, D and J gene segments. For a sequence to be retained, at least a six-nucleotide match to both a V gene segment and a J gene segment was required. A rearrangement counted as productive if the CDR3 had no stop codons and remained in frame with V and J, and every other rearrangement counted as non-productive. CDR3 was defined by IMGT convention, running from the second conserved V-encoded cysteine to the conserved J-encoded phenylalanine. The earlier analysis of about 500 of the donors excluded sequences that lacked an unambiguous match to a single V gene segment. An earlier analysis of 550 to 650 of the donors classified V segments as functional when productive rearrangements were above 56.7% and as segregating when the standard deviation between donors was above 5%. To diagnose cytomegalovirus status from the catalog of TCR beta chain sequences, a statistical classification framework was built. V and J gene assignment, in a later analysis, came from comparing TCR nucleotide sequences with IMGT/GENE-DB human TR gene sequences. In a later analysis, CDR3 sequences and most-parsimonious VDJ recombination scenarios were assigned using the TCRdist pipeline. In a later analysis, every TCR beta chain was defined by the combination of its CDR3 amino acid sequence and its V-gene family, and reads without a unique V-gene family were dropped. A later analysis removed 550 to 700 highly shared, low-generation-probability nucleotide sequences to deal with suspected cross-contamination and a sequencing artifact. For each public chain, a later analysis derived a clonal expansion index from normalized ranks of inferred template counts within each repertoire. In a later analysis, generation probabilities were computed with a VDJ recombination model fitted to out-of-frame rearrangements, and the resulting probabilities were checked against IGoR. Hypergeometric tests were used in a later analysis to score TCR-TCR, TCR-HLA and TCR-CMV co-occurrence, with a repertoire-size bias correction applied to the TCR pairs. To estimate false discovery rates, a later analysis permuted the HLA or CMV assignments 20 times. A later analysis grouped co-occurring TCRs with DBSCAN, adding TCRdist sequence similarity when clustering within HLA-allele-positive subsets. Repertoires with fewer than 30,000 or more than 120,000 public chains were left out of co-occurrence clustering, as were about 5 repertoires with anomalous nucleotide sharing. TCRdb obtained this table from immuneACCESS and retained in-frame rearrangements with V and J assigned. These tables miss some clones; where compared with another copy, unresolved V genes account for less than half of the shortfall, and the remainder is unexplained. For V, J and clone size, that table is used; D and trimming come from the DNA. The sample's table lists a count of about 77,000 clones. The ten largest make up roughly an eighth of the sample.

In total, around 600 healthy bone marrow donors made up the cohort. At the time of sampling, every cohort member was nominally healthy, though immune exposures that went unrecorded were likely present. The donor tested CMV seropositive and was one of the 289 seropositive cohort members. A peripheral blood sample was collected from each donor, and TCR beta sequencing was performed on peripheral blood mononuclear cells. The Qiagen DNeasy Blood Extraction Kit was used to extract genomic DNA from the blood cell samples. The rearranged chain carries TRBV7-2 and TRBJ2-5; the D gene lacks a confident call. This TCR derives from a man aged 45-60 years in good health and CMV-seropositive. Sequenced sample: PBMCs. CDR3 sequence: CASSLDLFQETQYF. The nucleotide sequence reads TGTGCCAGCAGCTTAGATCTCTTTCAAGAGACCCAGTACTTC.